This TCR beta chain was profiled in a study of shared clonotypes between healthy human individuals. Study-level background: Donor ages ranged 18 to 49 years: a couple of women, a few men.

Findings and limits, study-wide: The expectation was that sequencing depth would affect clonotype sharing among donors.

This clone was counted once. Its antigen is not known. It was across several immunoSEQ plates that each subset's genomic DNA was evenly split. Data came from immunoSEQ multiplex PCR; TCRdb stores just in-frame clones and leaves some out. The sample has about 1 million clones; about 70% are singletons. The CDR3 contains 13 residues. Germline values: CDR1 MNHNY, CDR2 SVGAGI (reference sequence). The V and J ends lost 6 bases and 4 bases, in that order; junction bases with no gene match: 5. This clonotype was sampled from a man aged 18 to 35 in good health. The specimen sequenced was memory CD4+ T cells sorted from blood. Subset described: CD45RA-negative fraction. The chain has TRBV6-6 and TRBJ1-2; 7 nucleotides align to TRBD1. Here the CDR3 reads CASSPRDSYGYTF. The CDR3 region has the DNA TGTGCCAGCAGCCCTCGGGACAGCTATGGCTACACCTTC.